This T cell receptor (beta chain) originates from a study of blood T cells in healthy people across ages. Study details: Capturing about one barcoded beta molecule per two T cells was achieved by template switching.

It was with a sample-barcoded 5' primer and a J-beta primer mix that a second PCR of roughly 7 to 12 cycles was run. A tag from a template-switch adaptor with 12 random nucleotides marked each cDNA molecule. In TCRdb, the 5' RACE reads were re-called with MiXCR into one record per CDR3 protein. The sample contains about 1.4 million distinct CDR3 sequences, approximately 59% of which appear only once. The TCR sequence derives from a man aged 18 to 29 in good health. The material sequenced was blood.

The CDR3 loop reads CASSSDTREQYF. CDR3 in DNA: TGTGCCAGCAGTTCTGACACCCGCGAGCAGTACTTC. This sequence joins TRBV12-3 or TRBV12-4 and TRBJ2-1; no clear D. The tail of the sequence fits TRBJ2-7 better, so the J call may be wrong. CDR3 length: 12 residues.